One sample yielded the 15 T cell receptor beta chains listed below, sequenced in a study of T cells in Graves' hyperthyroidism and ophthalmopathy. The CDR3 regions of TCR beta were amplified from RNA transcripts. In the first-round RT-PCR of the TCR CDR3, the HTBI primer set was used. One entry per CDR3 protein, called by TCRdb with MiXCR from the multiplex PCR reads. Of 640,000 or so distinct CDR3 sequences in the sample, roughly 15% are singletons; the top ten hold roughly 4.5%. The sample was blood. Source of these receptors: a woman in her forties with Graves' ophthalmopathy.

At least ten counts were recorded for this clonotype. V gene TRBV2 combines with J gene TRBJ2-7; D is unresolved. This CDR3 is 10 amino acids long. The V gene's germline CDR1 is SNHLY and CDR2 FYNNEI. V was pared by 5 bases and J by 6 bases, with 5 bases between. The chain's CDR3 is CASSTVEQYF. CDR3 nucleotide sequence: TGTGCCAGCAGTACGGTCGAGCAGTACTTC.

This clonotype appeared a few times. J is TRBJ2-1 and V is TRBV20-1; 7 bases map to TRBD2. Per the germline V gene, CDR1 is DFQATT and CDR2 is SNEGSKA (reference sequence). After removal of 0 bases from V and 7 bases from J, the junction contained 9 bases not matched to a gene. This CDR3 contains 15 residues. DNA of the CDR3: TGCAGTGCTAGAGATTTGGCGGGAGAATTGAATGAGCAGTTCTTC. It encodes CSARDLAGELNEQFF.

This clonotype was observed at least ten times. The gene calls are TRBV5-1 and TRBJ2-7; a weak D match, TRBD2 (5 bases). The CDR3 covers 13 residues. Trimming took off 5 bases at V and 0 bases at J, with 9 bases between the two ends. Germline lookup yields CDR1 SGHRS and CDR2 YFSETQ. In DNA, the CDR3 is TGCGCCAGCAGGGAAGGGAGCTCCTACGAGCAGTACTTC. This translates into CASREGSSYEQYF.

This sequence joins TRBV12-5 and TRBJ2-7; TRBD1 is a possible D gene (6 bases). V lost 5 bases and J lost 0, with 17 bases in between. Germline CDR1 is LGHNT and CDR2 is FRNRAP. This CDR3 is 16 amino acids long. CDR3 nucleotides: TGTGCTAGTGGTCCCCTAGCCGGGACATACTCCTACGAGCAGTACTTC. Residues: CASGPLAGTYSYEQYF.

This clonotype was counted many times. The chain carries TRBV7-2 and TRBJ2-4; no firm D call. Trimming removed 4 bases from V and 2 bases from J, with 3 bases in between. This CDR3 has 12 residues. Germline V CDR1 and CDR2: SGHTA, FQGNSA. CDR3 bases: TGTGCCAGCAGCTATCCCAAAAACATTCAGTACTTC. Translating it yields CASSYPKNIQYF.

The count of this clonotype is one. This sequence joins TRBV10-3 and TRBJ1-2; 11 bases line up with TRBD1. Germline CDR1 is ENHRY and CDR2 is SYGVKD. The CDR3 is made up of 13 amino acids. The junction had 3 bases not matched to a gene; V was cut back by 6 bases and J by 6 bases. The CDR3 loop reads CAIRVGQGDGYTF. DNA of the CDR3: TGTGCCATCAGGGTGGGACAGGGGGATGGCTACACCTTC.

In this sample, this clonotype turned up many times. The chain is built from TRBV11-3 and TRBJ1-1, with TRBD1 matching over 8 bases. Germline lookup yields CDR1 SGHNT and CDR2 YENEEA. CDR3 length: 15 amino acids. Trimming at V came to 4 bases and at J to 0 bases, leaving 4 bases not matched to a gene. This chain's CDR3 is CASSSRQGMNTEAFF. CDR3 bases: TGTGCCAGCAGCTCACGACAGGGGATGAACACTGAAGCTTTCTTT.

This clonotype has at least ten counts. The rearrangement links TRBV10-1 to TRBJ2-7; D not resolved. From germline, CDR1 is WNHNN and CDR2 SYGVQD (reference sequence). Trimming cost V 0 bases and J 0 bases, with 12 bases left between them. The CDR3 loop spans 16 amino acids. The CDR3 loop reads CASSESIGPSSYEQYF. Here the CDR3 DNA reads TGCGCCAGCAGTGAGTCGATTGGCCCAAGCTCCTACGAGCAGTACTTC.

This clonotype was seen ten or more times. J is TRBJ2-5 and V is TRBV19; D perhaps matches TRBD2 (6 bases). Trimming cost V 6 bases and J 5 bases, with 10 bases left between them. Germline V gives CDR1 LNHDA, CDR2 SQIVND (reference sequence). The CDR3 totals 12 residues. CDR3 in amino acids: CASSGSGETQYF. The DNA of the CDR3 is TGTGCCAGTAGCGGGAGCGGGGAGACCCAGTACTTC.

There are many counts of this clonotype. This chain links TRBV6-5 with TRBJ2-2; D is unresolved. CDR3 length equals 15 residues. Trimming took 0 bases from V and 2 from J, leaving 7 bases between them. Germline V lookup: CDR1 MNHEY, CDR2 SVGAGI. The CDR3 region is CASSYSNSNTGELFF. For the CDR3, the DNA is TGTGCCAGCAGTTACTCGAACTCTAACACCGGGGAGCTGTTTTTT.

This clonotype was seen once. The chain employs TRBV12-3 or TRBV12-4 and TRBJ1-2; D is unclear. This CDR3 has 13 amino acids. The ends were cut back, 6 bases at V and 8 bases at J, with 16 bases in the middle. Here the CDR3 reads CASSPILLGGYTF. DNA of the CDR3: TGTGCCAGCAGCCCAATACTCTTGGGAGGCTACACCTTC.

This clonotype was recorded at least ten times. The J gene is TRBJ1-1, the V gene TRBV30; D ambiguous. The germline gives CDR1 GTSNPN, CDR2 SVGIG (reference sequence). V was trimmed by 1 base and J by 6 bases, leaving 9 bases between them. The CDR3 spans 12 residues. Here the CDR3 DNA reads TGTGCCTGGAGTGACCCAGGACCTGAAGCTTTCTTT. Protein product: CAWSDPGPEAFF. Full variable domain (rest looked up from reference TRBV30 and TRBJ1-1): SQTIHQWPATLVQPVGSPLSLECTVEGTSNPNLYWYRQAAGRGLQLLFYSVGIGQISSEVPQNLSASRPQDRQFILSSKKLLLSDSGFYLCAWSDPGPEAFFGQGTRLTVV.

This clonotype was recorded many times. The chain is built from TRBV19 and TRBJ2-5; 9 bases are shared with TRBD1. The CDR3 totals 15 residues. Germline V gene sequence: CDR1 LNHDA, CDR2 SQIVND (reference sequence). With 7 bases clipped from V and 5 bases from J, the junction kept 11 bases outside the gene matches. The CDR3 DNA is TGTGCCAGTAAAGGACAGGGGCCGTCCGTGGAGACCCAGTACTTC. Amino acids: CASKGQGPSVETQYF. Complete variable domain (other parts from reference TRBV19 and TRBJ2-5): DGGITQSPKYLFRKEGQNVTLSCEQNLNHDAMYWYRQDPGQGLRLIYYSQIVNDFQKGDIAEGYSVSREKKESFPLTVTSAQKNPTAFYLCASKGQGPSVETQYFGPGTRLLVL.

The sample holds many counts of this clonotype. V is TRBV12-3 or TRBV12-4 and J is TRBJ2-7; 7 bases agree with TRBD1. The ends lost 5 bases at V and 4 bases at J; junction bases unmatched: 5. The CDR3 covers 13 residues. In nucleotides, the CDR3 is TGTGCCAGCAGTCTACAGGGGACGTACGAGCAGTACTTC. Translation gives CASSLQGTYEQYF.

The chain couples TRBV19 to TRBJ1-5; D might be TRBD1 (5 bases). The ends were cut back, 7 bases at V and 9 bases at J, with 16 bases in the middle. Germline V gene data show CDR1 as LNHDA and CDR2 as SQIVND (reference sequence). The CDR3 spans 13 residues. The CDR3 sequence is CASTPLGDPPQHF. DNA for the CDR3: TGTGCCAGTACCCCCCTGGGGGATCCGCCCCAGCATTTT.